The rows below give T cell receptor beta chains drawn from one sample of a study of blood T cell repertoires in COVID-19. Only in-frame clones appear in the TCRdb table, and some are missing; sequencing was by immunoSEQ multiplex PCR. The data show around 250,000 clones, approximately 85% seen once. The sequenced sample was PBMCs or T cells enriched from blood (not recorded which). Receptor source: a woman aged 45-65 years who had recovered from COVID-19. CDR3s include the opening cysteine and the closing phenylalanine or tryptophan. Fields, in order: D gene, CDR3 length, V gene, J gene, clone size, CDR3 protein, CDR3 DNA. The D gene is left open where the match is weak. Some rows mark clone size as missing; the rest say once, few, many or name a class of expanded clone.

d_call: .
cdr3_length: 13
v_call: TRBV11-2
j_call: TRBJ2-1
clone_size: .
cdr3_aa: CASSLSGYNEQFF
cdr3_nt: TGTGCCAGCAGCTTAAGCGGATACAATGAGCAGTTCTTC

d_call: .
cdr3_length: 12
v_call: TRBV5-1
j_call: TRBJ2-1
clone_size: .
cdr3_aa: CASSLQGDEQFF
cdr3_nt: TGCGCCAGCAGCCTACAGGGTGACGAGCAGTTCTTC

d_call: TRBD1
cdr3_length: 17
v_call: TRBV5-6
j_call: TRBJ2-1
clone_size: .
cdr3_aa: CASSGGGALTGGDEQFF
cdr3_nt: TGTGCCAGCAGCGGCGGGGGTGCCCTGACAGGGGGCGATGAGCAGTTCTTC

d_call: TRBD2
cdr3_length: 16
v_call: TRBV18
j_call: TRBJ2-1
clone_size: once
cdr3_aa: CASSRSRASGTHEQFF
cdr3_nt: TGTGCCAGCTCACGGTCAAGGGCTAGCGGGACTCATGAGCAGTTCTTC

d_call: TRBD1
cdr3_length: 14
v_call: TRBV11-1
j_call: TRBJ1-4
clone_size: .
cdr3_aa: CASSIGQDYEKLFF
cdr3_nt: TGTGCCAGCAGCATTGGACAGGACTATGAAAAACTGTTTTTT

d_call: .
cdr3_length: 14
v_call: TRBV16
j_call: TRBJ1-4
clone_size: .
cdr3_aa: CASSPVATNEKLFF
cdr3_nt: TGTGCCAGCAGCCCCGTTGCAACTAATGAAAAACTGTTTTTT

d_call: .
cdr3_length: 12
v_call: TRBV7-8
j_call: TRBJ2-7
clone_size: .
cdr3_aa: CASSYWTTEQYF
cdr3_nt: TGTGCCAGCAGCTACTGGACAACCGAGCAGTACTTC

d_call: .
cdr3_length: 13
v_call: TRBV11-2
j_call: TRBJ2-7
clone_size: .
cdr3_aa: CASSQRRGYEQYF
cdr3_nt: TGTGCCAGCAGCCAAAGGAGGGGCTACGAGCAGTACTTC

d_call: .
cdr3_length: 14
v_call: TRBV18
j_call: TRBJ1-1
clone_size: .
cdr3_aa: CASSPAQGNTEAFF
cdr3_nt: TGTGCCAGCTCACCCGCACAGGGGAACACTGAAGCTTTCTTT

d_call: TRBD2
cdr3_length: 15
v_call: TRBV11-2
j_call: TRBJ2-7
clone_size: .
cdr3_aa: CASSLVAGGGWEQYF
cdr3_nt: TGTGCCAGCAGCTTAGTAGCGGGAGGGGGTTGGGAGCAGTACTTC

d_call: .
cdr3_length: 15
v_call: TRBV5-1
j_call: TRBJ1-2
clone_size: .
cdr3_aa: CASSLSPDTNYGYTF
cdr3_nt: TGCGCCAGCAGCTTGAGCCCCGACACTAACTATGGCTACACCTTC

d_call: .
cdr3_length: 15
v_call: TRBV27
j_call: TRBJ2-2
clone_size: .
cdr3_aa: CASSLGAGHTGELFF
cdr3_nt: TGTGCCAGCAGTTTAGGGGCAGGACACACCGGGGAGCTGTTTTTT

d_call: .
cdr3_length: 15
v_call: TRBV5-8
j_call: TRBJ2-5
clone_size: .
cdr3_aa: CASSLGTGGQETQYF
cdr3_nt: TGTGCCAGCAGCTTGGGGACCGGGGGCCAAGAGACCCAGTACTTC

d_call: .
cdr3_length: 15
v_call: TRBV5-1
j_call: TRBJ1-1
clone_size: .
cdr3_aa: CASSAMTGENTEAFF
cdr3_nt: TGCGCCAGCAGCGCTATGACAGGCGAGAACACTGAAGCTTTCTTT

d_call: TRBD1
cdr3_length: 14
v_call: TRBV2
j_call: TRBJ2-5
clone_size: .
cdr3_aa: CASSPTGGRETQYF
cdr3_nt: TGTGCCAGCAGTCCTACAGGGGGCCGGGAGACCCAGTACTTC

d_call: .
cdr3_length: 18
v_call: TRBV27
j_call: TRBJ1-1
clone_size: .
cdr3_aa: CASSLTGGGGLINTEAFF
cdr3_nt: TGTGCCAGCAGTTTAACCGGGGGGGGCGGTTTGATAAACACTGAAGCTTTCTTT

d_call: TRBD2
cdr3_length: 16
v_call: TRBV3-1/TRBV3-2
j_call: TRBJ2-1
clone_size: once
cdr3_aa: CASSQDRLAEINEQFF
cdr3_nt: TGTGCCAGCAGCCAAGATCGGCTAGCGGAAATCAATGAGCAGTTCTTC

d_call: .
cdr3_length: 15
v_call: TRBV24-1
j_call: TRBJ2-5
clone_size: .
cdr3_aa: CATSDYREPQETQYF
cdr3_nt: TGTGCCACCAGTGATTATAGGGAGCCGCAAGAGACCCAGTACTTC

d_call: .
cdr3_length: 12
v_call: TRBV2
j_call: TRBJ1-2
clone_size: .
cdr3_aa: CASLTGNGGYTF
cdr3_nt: TGTGCCAGCTTAACAGGGAATGGGGGCTACACCTTC

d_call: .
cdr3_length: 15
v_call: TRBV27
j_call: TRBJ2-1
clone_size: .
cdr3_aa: CASSLVPSQRNEQFF
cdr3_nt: TGTGCCAGCAGTTTGGTCCCATCCCAGAGGAATGAGCAGTTCTTC

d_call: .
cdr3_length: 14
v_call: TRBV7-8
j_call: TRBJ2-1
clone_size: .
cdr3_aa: CASSLEVRRDKKFF
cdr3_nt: TGTGCCAGCAGCTTAGAAGTGCGGCGGGATAAAAAGTTCTTC

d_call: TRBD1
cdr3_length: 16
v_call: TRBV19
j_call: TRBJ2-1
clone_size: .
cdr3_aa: CASSMYLGQGYYEQFF
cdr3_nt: TGTGCCAGTAGTATGTATTTGGGACAGGGATATTATGAGCAGTTCTTC

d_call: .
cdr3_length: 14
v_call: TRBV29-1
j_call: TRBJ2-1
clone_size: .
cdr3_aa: CSVEGPSSYNEQFF
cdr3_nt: TGCAGCGTTGAAGGCCCGAGCTCCTACAATGAGCAGTTCTTC

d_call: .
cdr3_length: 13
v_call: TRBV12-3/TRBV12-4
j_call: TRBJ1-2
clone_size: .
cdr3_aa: CASSLGPLYGYTF
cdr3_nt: TGTGCCAGCAGTTTAGGCCCGCTCTACGGCTACACCTTC

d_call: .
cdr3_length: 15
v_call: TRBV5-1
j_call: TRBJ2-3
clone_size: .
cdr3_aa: CASSLEGRPSDTQYF
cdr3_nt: TGCGCCAGCAGCTTGGAGGGGCGCCCCTCAGATACGCAGTATTTT

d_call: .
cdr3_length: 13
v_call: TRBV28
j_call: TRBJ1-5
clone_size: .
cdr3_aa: CASSLEIRQPQHF
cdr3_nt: TGTGCCAGCAGTTTAGAGATACGACAGCCCCAGCATTTT

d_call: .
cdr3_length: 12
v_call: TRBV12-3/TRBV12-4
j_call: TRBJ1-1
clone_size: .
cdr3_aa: CASRYYRAEAFF
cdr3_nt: TGTGCCAGCAGATATTACAGGGCCGAAGCTTTCTTT

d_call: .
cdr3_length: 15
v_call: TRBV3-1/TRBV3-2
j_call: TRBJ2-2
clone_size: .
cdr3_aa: CASSQLGVSTGELFF
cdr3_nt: TGTGCCAGCAGCCAATTAGGGGTATCCACCGGGGAGCTGTTTTTT

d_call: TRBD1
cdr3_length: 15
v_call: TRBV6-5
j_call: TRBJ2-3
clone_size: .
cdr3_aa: CASRNAGGASDTQYF
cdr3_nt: TGTGCCAGCCGAAACGCAGGGGGCGCGTCAGATACGCAGTATTTT

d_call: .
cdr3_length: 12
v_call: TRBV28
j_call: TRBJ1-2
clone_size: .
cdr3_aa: CASSLADYGYTF
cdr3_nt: TGTGCCAGCAGTTTAGCAGACTATGGCTACACCTTC

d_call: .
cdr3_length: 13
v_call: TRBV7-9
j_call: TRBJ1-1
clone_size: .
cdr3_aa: CASSSFGNTEAFF
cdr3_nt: TGTGCCAGCAGCTCCTTCGGGAACACTGAAGCTTTCTTT